The 21 T cell receptor beta chains below come from one sample, sequenced in a study of shared clonotypes between healthy human individuals. Measured with immunoSEQ multiplex PCR; TCRdb has only the in-frame clones, and not every one. The data contain approximately 1.1 million clones, around 78% of them singletons. The specimen was memory CD4+ T cells from PBMCs. The subset is: CD45RA-negative fraction. Receptors were obtained from a man between 18 and 29 years old in good health. Some clones in this sample may be carry-over from other donors' samples.

This chain links TRBV2 with TRBJ2-4, with TRBD1 matching over 8 bases. This CDR3 comprises 16 residues. Germline V gives CDR1 SNHLY, CDR2 FYNNEI. Trimming at V came to 7 bases and at J to 0 bases, leaving 8 bases not matched to a gene. CDR3 nucleotide sequence: TGTGCCAGCACTTTACCCGGGACAGGAGCCAAAAACATTCAGTACTTC. Translated, it gives CASTLPGTGAKNIQYF.

This clone was seen more than once but under ten times. The chain combines TRBV5-8 with TRBJ2-1, with no clear D. V lost 0 bases to trimming and J lost 8 bases, with 9 bases between them. There are 13 residues in the CDR3. From germline, CDR1 is SGHTS and CDR2 YDEGEE. Here the CDR3 DNA reads TGTGCCAGCAGCTTGGATTCGATAGATGAGCAGTTCTTC. This sequence encodes CASSLDSIDEQFF. The whole variable domain, remainder taken from reference TRBV5-8 and TRBJ2-1, is EAGVTQSPTHLIKTRGQQATLRCSPISGHTSVYWYQQALGLGLQFLLWYDEGEERNRGNFPPRFSGRQFPNYSSELNVNALELEDSALYLCASSLDSIDEQFFGPGTRLTVL.

This chain connects TRBV5-1 to TRBJ1-4; D gene unclear. Looked up from germline, CDR1 is SGHRS and CDR2 is YFSETQ. The V end lost 2 bases, the J end lost 3 bases, and 8 bases lay between the germline ends. The CDR3 has 14 amino acids. As DNA, the CDR3 is TGCGCCAGCAGCTTTGGACGTTCTAATGAAAAACTGTTTTTT. Encoded protein: CASSFGRSNEKLFF.

This clone was observed a handful of times. The chain uses TRBV11-2 and TRBJ2-1; 8 bases align to TRBD2. This CDR3 comprises 16 residues. From germline, CDR1 is SGHAT and CDR2 FQNNGV. J was trimmed by 4 bases and V by 2 bases; bases with no gene match: 7. CDR3 DNA: TGTGCCAGCAGCTTACTGCGCGGGAGGACTTACAATGAGCAGTTCTTC. This translates into CASSLLRGRTYNEQFF.

The rearrangement joins TRBV6-5 to TRBJ2-7; TRBD2 matches at 11 bases. Per germline, CDR1 MNHEY and CDR2 SVGAGI. This CDR3 has 15 amino acids. V lost 5 bases, J lost 6 bases, and 9 bases stayed unmatched. The CDR3 DNA reads TGTGCCAGCAGTACCATAGCGGGAGGGAGGCGCGAGCAGTACTTC. Residues: CASSTIAGGRREQYF.

V and J are TRBV4-2 and TRBJ1-5; D perhaps matches TRBD1 (5 bases). This CDR3 has 15 amino acids. With 4 bases removed from V and 5 bases from J, the gap between germline ends came to 15 bases. Germline lookup yields CDR1 LGHNA and CDR2 YNFKEQ. The CDR3 DNA reads TGTGCCAGCAGCCGGACACGGATTTTAGATCAGCCCCAGCATTTT. Protein: CASSRTRILDQPQHF.

The CDR3 loop reads CATSRPGDSRGAFF. As DNA, the CDR3 is TGTGCCACCAGCAGGCCCGGGGACAGCCGGGGGGCTTTCTTT. V is TRBV15 and J is TRBJ1-1, with TRBD1 identical over 7 bases. The CDR3 contains 14 residues. Trimming at V came to 3 bases and at J to 11 bases, leaving 12 bases not matched to a gene. Germline-derived CDR1 and CDR2 are LNHNV and YYDKDF (reference sequence).

V gene TRBV7-9 combines with J gene TRBJ2-1; the D is unclear. This CDR3 is 11 amino acids long. Trimming cost V 4 bases and J 9 bases, with 7 bases left between them. The germline V gene has CDR1 SEHNR and CDR2 FQNEAQ (reference sequence). The CDR3 reads CASSSQSEQFF. In DNA form, the CDR3 reads TGTGCCAGCAGCTCGCAGTCTGAGCAGTTCTTC. Supplemented by reference TRBV7-9 and TRBJ2-1, the full variable domain reads DTGVSQNPRHKITKRGQNVTFRCDPISEHNRLYWYRQTLGQGPEFLTYFQNEAQLEKSRLLSDRFSAERPKGSFSTLEIQRTEQGDSAMYLCASSSQSEQFFGPGTRLTVL.

The V gene is TRBV6-1, the J gene TRBJ1-5; TRBD1 agrees at 9 bases. The CDR3 sequence is 14 residues long. The V gene end was trimmed by 3 bases and the J gene end by 11 bases; junction bases not matched to a gene: 8. CDR1 is MNHNS, CDR2 SASEGT, per germline. This CDR3 is CASSDDRGNHAQHF. In DNA form, the CDR3 reads TGTGCCAGCAGTGACGACAGGGGGAATCACGCCCAGCATTTT.

The V call is TRBV7-9, the J call TRBJ1-2, with D tentatively TRBD1 (5 bases). From germline, CDR1 is SEHNR and CDR2 FQNEAQ (reference sequence). V gave up 1 base and J gave up 7 bases, with 16 bases separating them. This CDR3 has 15 amino acids. CDR3 amino acids: CASSLGGTGRGGYTF. The CDR3 DNA sequence: TGTGCCAGCAGCTTAGGTGGGACGGGGCGCGGTGGCTACACCTTC.

This clone has a handful of counts. The gene calls are TRBV5-1 and TRBJ1-4; 9 nucleotides agree with TRBD1. Germline CDR1 reads SGHRS; CDR2 reads YFSETQ. This CDR3 is 14 amino acids long. Unmatched junction bases numbered 4, after V lost 4 bases and J lost 6 bases. The chain's CDR3 is CASSPGQGYEKLFF. DNA for the CDR3: TGCGCCAGCAGCCCTGGACAGGGGTATGAAAAACTGTTTTTT. Based on the CDR3 plus reference TRBV5-1 and TRBJ1-4, the full variable domain is KAGVTQTPRYLIKTRGQQVTLSCSPISGHRSVSWYQQTPGQGLQFLFEYFSETQRNKGNFPGRFSGRQFSNSRSEMNVSTLELGDSALYLCASSPGQGYEKLFFGSGTQLSVL.

This clone was recorded only once. The chain links TRBV7-4 to TRBJ1-2, with 9 positions matching TRBD1. The CDR3 contains 15 residues. In germline, CDR1 is SGHVT, CDR2 SQSDAQ. The junction had 8 bases not matched to a gene; V was cut back by 1 base and J by 8 bases. CDR3 nucleotides: TGTGCCAGCAGCTTAGAGGGGGACAGGGCTCAAGGCTACACCTTC. Residues: CASSLEGDRAQGYTF. Full variable domain (rest looked up from reference TRBV7-4 and TRBJ1-2): GAGVSQSPRYKVAKRGRDVALRCDSISGHVTLYWYRQTLGQGSEVLTYSQSDAQRDKSGRPSGRFSAERPERSVSTLKIQRTEQGDSAVYLCASSLEGDRAQGYTFGSGTRLTVV.

This chain uses TRBV5-1 with TRBJ1-2; D is perhaps TRBD1 (5 bases). This CDR3 is built from 15 residues. The germline gives CDR1 SGHRS, CDR2 YFSETQ. Trimming removed 4 bases at V and 5 bases at J, with 18 bases between. In DNA, the CDR3 is TGCGCCAGCAGCCCGGGGGGGAATTTATTTTATGGCTACACCTTC. Its protein product is CASSPGGNLFYGYTF.

The chain links TRBV10-1 to TRBJ2-3; 11 nucleotides align to TRBD2. V trimming: 6 bases; J trimming: 8 bases; junction bases outside the gene matches: 13. From germline, CDR1 is WNHNN and CDR2 SYGVQD (reference sequence). The CDR3 has 16 amino acids. CDR3 sequence (DNA): TGCGCCAGCAGGGACGTGGCTAGCGGGAGGAGTGGTACGCAGTATTTT. Translation gives CASRDVASGRSGTQYF.

The chain employs TRBV28 and TRBJ1-2, with D possibly matching TRBD1 (5 bases). Trimming left V 5 bases short and J 4 bases short, with 17 bases between. Germline V gene lookup returns CDR1 MDHEN and CDR2 SYDVKM. The CDR3 contains 15 residues. CDR3 sequence: CASSISRTFTYGYTF. The CDR3 DNA follows: TGTGCCAGCAGTATATCCAGGACATTCACCTATGGCTACACCTTC.

This clone has a handful of counts. The chain has TRBV11-3 and TRBJ2-2, with D possibly being TRBD2 (6 bases). Germline V gene data show CDR1 as SGHNT and CDR2 as YENEEA. This CDR3 spans 14 amino acids. V lost 6 bases, J lost 5 bases, and 13 bases lay in between. CDR3 sequence: CASSTGGPTGELFF. DNA of the CDR3: TGTGCCAGCAGTACCGGAGGGCCGACCGGGGAGCTGTTTTTT. The whole variable domain, remainder taken from reference TRBV11-3 and TRBJ2-2, is EAGVVQSPRYKIIEKKQPVAFWCNPISGHNTLYWYLQNLGQGPELLIRYENEEAVDDSQLPKDRFSAERLKGVDSTLKIQPAELGDSAVYLCASSTGGPTGELFFGEGSRLTVL.

This rearrangement joins TRBV5-1 to TRBJ2-7; tentatively, D is TRBD2 (5 bases). Germline CDR1 is SGHRS and CDR2 is YFSETQ. Trimming removed 4 bases from V and 1 base from J, with 12 bases in between. The CDR3 is 14 amino acids. The CDR3 sequence: CASSPEVGSYEQYF. The CDR3 DNA reads as TGCGCCAGCAGCCCGGAGGTAGGATCCTACGAGCAGTACTTC.

On this clone: Other DNA sequences in this sample translate to the same CDR3. The V gene is TRBV5-1, the J gene TRBJ2-5; D is uncertain. CDR1 SGHRS and CDR2 YFSETQ come from the germline V gene. This CDR3 region has 12 residues. The V and J ends lost 1 base and 1 base respectively, with 2 bases between them. CDR3 nucleotides: TGCGCCAGCAGCTTGACCCAAGAGACCCAGTACTTC. It specifies CASSLTQETQYF.

The table lists this clone with a few counts. CDR3 protein: CASSYDRGKYGYTF. CDR3 bases: TGTGCCAGCAGTTACGACAGGGGGAAGTATGGCTACACCTTC. The rearrangement joins TRBV2 to TRBJ1-2; the match to TRBD1 covers 9 bases. V lost 5 bases to trimming and J lost 5 bases; unmatched junction nucleotides: 6. The CDR3 covers 14 residues. Germline values: CDR1 SNHLY, CDR2 FYNNEI.

On this clone: Other DNA sequences in this specimen translate into the identical CDR3. The chain joins TRBV5-4 to TRBJ2-7, with 11 positions matching TRBD1. V lost 4 bases and J lost 7; bases outside the gene matches: 4. Germline CDR1 SGHNT, CDR2 YYREEE (reference sequence). The CDR3 runs 13 residues. CDR3 amino acids: CASSADRGREQYF. The CDR3 bases are TGTGCCAGCAGCGCGGACAGGGGGCGGGAGCAGTACTTC.

The V and J genes are TRBV15 and TRBJ2-1, with D unresolved. Trimming shortened V by 1 base and J by 6 bases, and 7 bases separated the two germline ends. CDR1 is LNHNV, CDR2 YYDKDF, per germline (reference sequence). CDR3 length: 13 residues. The CDR3 nucleotides read TGTGCCACCAGCAGAGTTAGCCTCAATGAGCAGTTCTTC. Its protein is CATSRVSLNEQFF. The entire variable domain, with the rest obtained from reference TRBV15 and TRBJ2-1, is as follows: DAMVIQNPRYQVTQFGKPVTLSCSQTLNHNVMYWYQQKSSQAPKLLFHYYDKDFNNEADTPDNFQSRRPNTSFCFLDIRSPGLGDTAMYLCATSRVSLNEQFFGPGTRLTVL.